Following are 27 T cell receptor beta chains from one sample sequenced in a study of PD-L1 blockade in urothelial cancer. Some clones are missing from TCRdb's copy, which holds only in-frame ones; the method was immunoSEQ multiplex PCR. Of 20,000 to 25,000 clones listed, about 90% are singletons. This sample's time point: peripheral blood 6 weeks after treatment start. The sequencing used PBMCs, collected around atezolizumab (anti-PD-L1) treatment. All receptors come from a woman aged 60-75 years with urothelial cancer.

This chain joins TRBV5-1 and TRBJ1-1; D gene ambiguous. Trimming removed 1 base at V and 1 base at J, with 8 bases between. The germline CDR1 and CDR2 sequences are SGHRS and YFSETQ. CDR3 length: 14 residues. CDR3 sequence: CASSLRAKNTEAFF. The CDR3, as DNA: TGCGCCAGCAGCTTGCGCGCTAAGAACACTGAAGCTTTCTTT.

The chain has TRBV28 and TRBJ2-1; 7 bases fit TRBD1. There are 12 residues in the CDR3. The trim removed 7 bases at V and 5 bases at J, leaving 2 bases unmatched. Germline lookup yields CDR1 MDHEN and CDR2 SYDVKM. CDR3 residues: CASTTGDNEQFF. In DNA, the CDR3 is TGTGCCAGCACCACAGGGGACAATGAGCAGTTCTTC. Full variable domain (remainder filled in from reference TRBV28 and TRBJ2-1): DVKVTQSSRYLVKRTGEKVFLECVQDMDHENMFWYRQDPGLGLRLIYFSYDVKMKEKGDIPEGYSVSREKKERFSLILESASTNQTSMYLCASTTGDNEQFFGPGTRLTVL.

This clone was observed a few times. The J gene is TRBJ1-4, the V gene TRBV14; D remains unclear. Germline CDR1 is SGHDN and CDR2 is FVKESK. V was pared by 3 bases and J by 4 bases, with 6 bases between. The CDR3 consists of 13 residues. The CDR3 nucleotides read TGTGCCAGCAGCCAGTTCCTTAATGAAAAACTGTTTTTT. Its protein product is CASSQFLNEKLFF.

This chain connects TRBV9 to TRBJ1-1; TRBD1 agrees at 8 bases. V shed 4 bases, J shed 1 base, and the junction held 6 bases outside the gene matches. Germline CDR1 SGDLS, CDR2 YYNGEE. This CDR3 spans 15 amino acids. In nucleotides, the CDR3 is TGTGCCAGCAGCCCTGGACAGGGATGGAACACTGAAGCTTTCTTT. Translating it yields CASSPGQGWNTEAFF.

The gene calls are TRBV28 and TRBJ1-5; 10 nucleotides line up with TRBD1. V lost 5 bases, J lost 6 bases, and 10 bases stayed unmatched. Germline V gene data show CDR1 as MDHEN and CDR2 as SYDVKM. This CDR3 is built from 16 residues. The CDR3, as DNA: TGTGCCAGCAGTAACAGACAGGGGGCGCTGGGTCAGCCCCAGCATTTT. It codes for CASSNRQGALGQPQHF. Drawing the rest from reference TRBV28 and TRBJ1-5, the complete variable domain is DVKVTQSSRYLVKRTGEKVFLECVQDMDHENMFWYRQDPGLGLRLIYFSYDVKMKEKGDIPEGYSVSREKKERFSLILESASTNQTSMYLCASSNRQGALGQPQHFGDGTRLSIL.

This chain uses TRBV4-3 with TRBJ2-7; D might be TRBD2 (5 bases). CDR3 size: 15 residues. V gave up 1 base and J gave up 3 bases, with 13 bases separating them. CDR1 and CDR2 from the germline V gene are LGHNA and YSLEER. CDR3 region: CASSQAFQGSYEQYF. The CDR3 bases are TGCGCCAGCAGCCAAGCCTTCCAAGGGAGCTACGAGCAGTACTTC.

Within the sample, this clone is medium-sized. This chain links TRBV4-3 with TRBJ2-3; TRBD2 agrees at 12 bases. The ends lost 2 bases at V and 4 bases at J; junction bases unmatched: 7. The CDR3 is 17 amino acids. CDR1 is LGHNA and CDR2 is YSLEER in the germline V gene. In nucleotides, the CDR3 is TGCGCCAGCAGCCAACATATACTAGCGGGAGGCGCAGATACGCAGTATTTT. Its translation is CASSQHILAGGADTQYF.

The count of this clone is one. The rearrangement joins TRBV6-5 to TRBJ2-1; 12 nucleotides match TRBD1. This CDR3 has 15 amino acids. The germline V gene encodes CDR1 MNHEY and CDR2 SVGAGI. V was pared by 5 bases and J by 10 bases, with 9 bases of the junction left unmatched. The CDR3, as DNA: TGTGCCAGCAGTCGGGACAGGGGGCGCACAGGGGAGCAGTTCTTC. Encoded protein: CASSRDRGRTGEQFF.

The table lists this clone with a count of one. The chain employs TRBV4-3 and TRBJ1-1, with D perhaps matching TRBD1 (5 bases). Trimming cost V 0 bases and J 7 bases, with 9 bases left between them. Germline assignment: CDR1 LGHNA and CDR2 YSLEER. The CDR3 has 13 amino acids. Here the CDR3 DNA reads TGCGCCAGCAGCCAAGACAGGGAAGGTGAAGCTTTCTTT. Translated, it gives CASSQDREGEAFF.

This clone was recorded once. The chain recombines TRBV9 with TRBJ2-2; 7 positions match TRBD1. J was trimmed by 0 bases and V by 3 bases; bases with no gene match: 14. The length of the CDR3 is 19 residues. In germline, CDR1 is SGDLS, CDR2 YYNGEE. The CDR3 DNA sequence: TGTGCCAGCAGCGCTGGGACAGCGGCATGGATCGCGAACACCGGGGAGCTGTTTTTT. Protein: CASSAGTAAWIANTGELFF.

This clone was detected only once. The chain links TRBV13 to TRBJ1-5, with 8 bases matching TRBD1. V dropped 1 base and J dropped 3; count of bases not matched to a gene: 5. In germline, CDR1 is PRHDT, CDR2 FYEKMQ (reference sequence). The CDR3 totals 16 residues. CDR3 region: CASSLAGGPHNQPQHF. DNA for the CDR3: TGTGCCAGCAGCTTAGCAGGGGGCCCACACAATCAGCCCCAGCATTTT.

The chain couples TRBV28 to TRBJ2-7; D ambiguous. The ends were cut back, 7 bases at V and 3 bases at J, with 7 bases in the middle. The germline V gene has CDR1 MDHEN and CDR2 SYDVKM. The CDR3 has 11 residues. Here the CDR3 DNA reads TGTGCCAGCAATTCCATCTACGAGCAGTACTTC. It encodes CASNSIYEQYF.

V is TRBV14 and J is TRBJ2-7; TRBD1 might be the D (6 bases). V lost 3 bases and J 7 bases, leaving 13 bases between the germline ends. The length of the CDR3 is 13 residues. CDR1 and CDR2 from the germline V gene are SGHDN and FVKESK. The CDR3: CASSQLGGGEQYF. The CDR3, as DNA: TGTGCCAGCAGCCAGCTAGGGGGTGGGGAGCAGTACTTC.

The chain has TRBV4-1 and TRBJ1-6; 9 bases agree with TRBD1. Germline CDR1 MGHRA, CDR2 YSYEKL. This CDR3 is 16 amino acids long. The J segment lost 6 bases and the V segment lost 1 base, leaving 4 bases of the junction unmatched. In nucleotides, the CDR3 is TGCGCCAGCAGCCAAGCCCGGACAGGGGCTAATTCACCCCTCCACTTT. It is translated as CASSQARTGANSPLHF.

The chain uses TRBV19 and TRBJ1-4, with 9 nucleotides matching TRBD1. The CDR3 extends over 15 amino acids. CDR1 LNHDA and CDR2 SQIVND come from the germline V gene (reference sequence). Trimming took 4 bases from V and 4 from J; bases not matched to a gene: 4. The CDR3 here is CASSTGQGFNEKLFF. In nucleotides, the CDR3 is TGTGCCAGTAGTACCGGACAGGGGTTTAATGAAAAACTGTTTTTT.

The sample holds one count of this clone. The chain carries TRBV5-1 and TRBJ2-7; possibly TRBD1 for D (5 bases). V lost 0 bases to trimming and J lost 3 bases, with 10 bases between them. The length of the CDR3 is 14 residues. Germline CDR1 reads SGHRS; CDR2 reads YFSETQ. CDR3: CASSLERQSYEQYF. The CDR3 DNA reads TGCGCCAGCAGCTTGGAGAGACAGAGCTACGAGCAGTACTTC.

This sequence joins TRBV5-8 and TRBJ1-4; possible D gene TRBD1, 6 bases. The CDR3 is 16 residues long. The V gene's germline CDR1 is SGHTS and CDR2 YDEGEE. V was clipped by 4 bases and J by 2 bases, with 15 bases between them. Here the CDR3 reads CASSVGRGTTNEKLFF. CDR3 sequence (DNA): TGTGCCAGCAGCGTAGGCAGGGGCACTACTAATGAAAAACTGTTTTTT.

This chain joins TRBV27 and TRBJ2-1; perhaps TRBD2 as D (5 bases). Germline assignment: CDR1 MNHEY and CDR2 SMNVEV (reference sequence). This CDR3 region has 16 residues. Trimming removed 6 bases from V and 1 base from J, with 16 bases in between. The CDR3 nucleotides read TGTGCCAGCAGCCCGTGGACTCTTCGGTCCTACAATGAGCAGTTCTTC. Translating it yields CASSPWTLRSYNEQFF.

This chain links TRBV29-1 with TRBJ2-1; 12 bases fit TRBD2. The CDR3 consists of 14 residues. Germline loops: CDR1 SQVTM, CDR2 ANQGSEA. Germline trimming cut 7 bases from V and 7 bases from J; bases unmatched to any gene: 8. CDR3 DNA sequence: TGCAGCGGGGGGCTAGCGGGAGGGCCAAATGAGCAGTTCTTC. It encodes CSGGLAGGPNEQFF.

The V call is TRBV7-2, the J call TRBJ2-7; 8 positions agree with TRBD2. The trim removed 4 bases at V and 4 bases at J, leaving 12 bases unmatched. The CDR3 extends over 16 amino acids. Germline V lookup: CDR1 SGHTA, CDR2 FQGNSA. The CDR3 loop is CASSSPGVAGRYEQYF. In DNA, the CDR3 is TGTGCCAGCAGCTCCCCAGGAGTAGCGGGACGTTACGAGCAGTACTTC.

The chain recombines TRBV5-4 with TRBJ2-5, with 7 bases lining up with TRBD1. The CDR3 is made up of 14 amino acids. The ends lost 4 bases at V and 4 bases at J; junction bases unmatched: 7. Germline V CDR1 and CDR2: SGHNT, YYREEE (reference sequence). CDR3: CASSIRQGGETQYF. The DNA for the CDR3 is TGTGCCAGCAGCATCAGACAGGGTGGAGAGACCCAGTACTTC.

The chain combines TRBV27 with TRBJ2-7, with 8 nucleotides matching TRBD1. Germline loops: CDR1 MNHEY, CDR2 SMNVEV (reference sequence). V lost 5 bases to trimming and J lost 7 bases; unmatched junction nucleotides: 4. This CDR3 has 12 residues. In DNA, the CDR3 is TGTGCCAGCAGTAAAACAGGGGGGGAGCAGTACTTC. Its translation: CASSKTGGEQYF.

V usage is TRBV6-1 and J usage is TRBJ2-2; 9 nucleotides match TRBD1. CDR1 MNHNS and CDR2 SASEGT come from the germline V gene. The CDR3 covers 15 residues. The trim removed 8 bases at V and 6 bases at J, leaving 10 bases unmatched. As DNA, the CDR3 is TGTGCCAGCGCTTCCGGGACAGGGACGGCCGGGGAGCTGTTTTTT. It codes for CASASGTGTAGELFF.

The chain has TRBV19 and TRBJ1-5, with D unresolved. The V gene lost 7 bases and the J gene lost 0 bases, with 7 bases spanning the gap. Germline V lookup: CDR1 LNHDA, CDR2 SQIVND (reference sequence). There are 13 residues in the CDR3. The chain's CDR3 is CASTADSNQPQHF. The CDR3 coding sequence is TGTGCCAGTACGGCGGATAGCAATCAGCCCCAGCATTTT.

This clone is a singleton in its sample. The chain joins TRBV6-5 to TRBJ1-2; 8 positions match TRBD1. The CDR3 is 12 residues long. J lost 7 bases, V lost 4 bases, and 2 bases had no gene match. From germline, CDR1 is MNHEY and CDR2 SVGAGI. CDR3 region: CASSWTGSGYTF. The CDR3 region has the DNA TGTGCCAGCAGTTGGACAGGGTCTGGCTACACCTTC.

The count of this clone is one. The V call is TRBV11-2, the J call TRBJ2-3, with TRBD2 identical over 12 bases. J was trimmed by 4 bases and V by 3 bases; bases with no gene match: 2. Germline loops: CDR1 SGHAT, CDR2 FQNNGV. The CDR3 covers 15 residues. The CDR3 sequence is CASSFLAGGPDTQYF. The CDR3 DNA sequence: TGTGCCAGCAGCTTTCTAGCGGGGGGGCCAGATACGCAGTATTTT. Looking up the rest from reference TRBV11-2 and TRBJ2-3 gives the full variable domain: EAGVAQSPRYKIIEKRQSVAFWCNPISGHATLYWYQQILGQGPKLLIQFQNNGVVDDSQLPKDRFSAERLKGVDSTLKIQPAKLEDSAVYLCASSFLAGGPDTQYFGPGTRLTVL.

The rearrangement links TRBV6-6 to TRBJ2-3; 9 nucleotides agree with TRBD2. V lost 6 bases, J lost 3 bases, and 4 bases stayed unmatched. This CDR3 has 14 residues. The V gene's germline CDR1 is MNHNY and CDR2 SVGAGI (reference sequence). In DNA, the CDR3 is TGTGCCAGCAGACTTAGCGGGAGTACAGATACGCAGTATTTT. Translation: CASRLSGSTDTQYF.